Listed here are 20 T cell receptor beta chains from one sample, sequenced in a study of blood T cell repertoires in COVID-19. Measured with immunoSEQ multiplex PCR; TCRdb has only the in-frame clones, and not every one. The table has some 180,000 clones, approximately 78% seen once. Sequencing was performed on peripheral blood. All receptors derive from a woman older than 75 with active or convalescent COVID-19.

V and J are TRBV7-9 and TRBJ1-2; D is possibly TRBD1 (5 bases). The CDR3 consists of 15 residues. Trimming stripped 2 bases from V and 3 bases from J, with 13 bases between. Germline CDR1 and CDR2: SEHNR and FQNEAQ (reference sequence). This chain's CDR3 is CASSLSGGLDYGYTF. DNA of the CDR3: TGTGCCAGCAGCTTATCTGGGGGGTTGGACTATGGCTACACCTTC.

The CDR3 nucleotides are TGTGCCAGCAGCCAAGACAACTCCCCCAACTATGGCTACACCTTC. Protein product: CASSQDNSPNYGYTF. The rearrangement links TRBV4-2 to TRBJ1-2; D is uncertain. CDR3 length: 15 amino acids. Germline V gene lookup returns CDR1 LGHNA and CDR2 YNFKEQ. V was pared by 0 bases and J by 2 bases, with 10 bases between.

The chain couples TRBV18 to TRBJ2-2; possibly TRBD2 for D (7 bases). This CDR3 spans 17 amino acids. CDR1 is KGHSH, CDR2 LQKENI, per germline. The germline V and J ends were trimmed by 3 bases and 5 bases, with 19 bases remaining between them. The CDR3 DNA is TGTGCCAGCTCACCGTTCTACGGGGGGCGCGATACCGGGGAGCTGTTTTTT. Amino acids: CASSPFYGGRDTGELFF.

This chain joins TRBV11-3 and TRBJ2-2; perhaps TRBD2 as D (5 bases). The CDR3 is 13 amino acids. V lost 5 bases and J 6 bases, leaving 10 bases between the germline ends. In germline, CDR1 is SGHNT, CDR2 YENEEA. The DNA for the CDR3 is TGTGCCAGCAGCCCCCGGCGGGCCGGGGAGCTGTTTTTT. It codes for CASSPRRAGELFF.

V gene TRBV28 combines with J gene TRBJ1-5, with 7 bases lining up with TRBD1. Germline trimming cut 0 bases from V and 1 base from J; bases unmatched to any gene: 6. The V gene's germline CDR1 is MDHEN and CDR2 SYDVKM. The CDR3 runs to 17 residues. CDR3 nucleotides: TGTGCCAGCAGTTTATGGTTGGCGACAGGGAGCAATCAGCCCCAGCATTTT. Residues: CASSLWLATGSNQPQHF.

This chain joins TRBV19 and TRBJ1-1; 7 bases are a match to TRBD1. The CDR3 sequence is 17 residues long. The germline CDR1 and CDR2 sequences are LNHDA and SQIVND (reference sequence). Trimming removed 2 bases from V and 5 bases from J; junction bases left unmatched: 14. The CDR3 DNA reads TGTGCCAGTAGTATATTTGGCAGGGGGGATCTGAGAACTGAAGCTTTCTTT. Its translation is CASSIFGRGDLRTEAFF. Together with reference TRBV19 and TRBJ1-1, the CDR3 gives the full variable domain: DGGITQSPKYLFRKEGQNVTLSCEQNLNHDAMYWYRQDPGQGLRLIYYSQIVNDFQKGDIAEGYSVSREKKESFPLTVTSAQKNPTAFYLCASSIFGRGDLRTEAFFGQGTRLTVV.

J is TRBJ2-7 and V is TRBV5-1; 11 bases agree with TRBD2. The germline V gene encodes CDR1 SGHRS and CDR2 YFSETQ. The ends lost 4 bases at V and 2 bases at J; junction bases unmatched: 5. The CDR3 consists of 15 residues. The CDR3 here is CASSELAGETYEQYF. The CDR3 DNA sequence: TGCGCCAGCAGCGAACTAGCGGGGGAGACCTACGAGCAGTACTTC.

DNA for the CDR3: TGTGCCAGTTCCGCGGGGGCTATGGGGAATCAGCCCCAGCATTTT. It yields the protein CASSAGAMGNQPQHF. The V gene is TRBV19, the J gene TRBJ1-5; possibly TRBD1 for D (6 bases). Germline CDR1 reads LNHDA; CDR2 reads SQIVND (reference sequence). Between the trimmed V and J ends, which lost 8 bases and 4 bases, there was a span of 18 bases. The CDR3 is 15 amino acids.

This clone turned up a few times. V gene TRBV27 combines with J gene TRBJ1-4; the match to TRBD1 covers 7 bases. V lost 5 bases, J lost 4 bases, and 4 bases stayed unmatched. This CDR3 contains 14 residues. CDR1 is MNHEY, CDR2 SMNVEV, per germline (reference sequence). Here the CDR3 DNA reads TGTGCCAGCAGTAAGACAGGGAGTAATGAAAAACTGTTTTTT. It specifies CASSKTGSNEKLFF.

This sequence joins TRBV12-3 or TRBV12-4 and TRBJ1-4; 7 bases map to TRBD1. The junction had 10 bases not matched to a gene; V was cut back by 10 bases and J by 8 bases. The CDR3 extends over 13 amino acids. CDR3 DNA sequence: TGTGCCACCGGAACAGGGGTTAACGAAAAACTGTTTTTT. Its protein product is CATGTGVNEKLFF.

This clone showed up just a few times. The gene calls are TRBV5-4 and TRBJ2-7; perhaps TRBD1 as D (6 bases). This CDR3 region has 15 residues. CDR1 SGHNT and CDR2 YYREEE come from the germline V gene (reference sequence). V was clipped by 4 bases and J by 0 bases, with 14 bases between them. The CDR3 DNA sequence: TGTGCCAGCAGCGCCAGGGGTGTTAGCTCCTACGAGCAGTACTTC. Translation: CASSARGVSSYEQYF.

The V call is TRBV11-2, the J call TRBJ2-3; TRBD2 agrees at 15 bases. The CDR3 loop spans 13 amino acids. Germline V gene lookup returns CDR1 SGHAT and CDR2 FQNNGV. V shed 5 bases and J 14 bases; nucleotides not matched to a gene: 5. The DNA of the CDR3 is TGTGCCAGCAGCGGGGGACTAGCGGGGGGCCGGTATTTT. Its protein product is CASSGGLAGGRYF.

The rearrangement links TRBV7-9 to TRBJ2-7; D is ambiguous. V lost 4 bases and J lost 2, with 12 bases in between. Germline CDR1 and CDR2: SEHNR and FQNEAQ (reference sequence). CDR3 size: 14 residues. The CDR3 DNA reads as TGTGCCAGCAGCTCACAGAGATTTGCCTACGAGCAGTACTTC. Translation: CASSSQRFAYEQYF.

The rearrangement uses TRBV5-1 and TRBJ1-1; D call uncertain. The germline V and J ends were trimmed by 4 bases and 5 bases, with 9 bases remaining between them. The CDR3 covers 12 residues. Germline values: CDR1 SGHRS, CDR2 YFSETQ. The CDR3 sequence: CASSQSRTEAFF. The CDR3 coding sequence is TGCGCCAGCAGCCAATCCCGGACTGAAGCTTTCTTT.

This chain connects TRBV28 to TRBJ1-6, with TRBD1 identical over 7 bases. The CDR3 loop spans 17 amino acids. Germline-derived CDR1 and CDR2 are MDHEN and SYDVKM. V lost 5 bases and J lost 6; bases outside the gene matches: 13. The DNA for the CDR3 is TGTGCCAGCAGTCCGGCCGGCCAGGGGGTTTTTAATTCACCCCTCCACTTT. It yields the protein CASSPAGQGVFNSPLHF.

The chain combines TRBV4-2 with TRBJ2-1; D may be TRBD1 (5 bases). The germline V and J ends were trimmed by 0 bases and 15 bases, with 18 bases remaining between them. From germline, CDR1 is LGHNA and CDR2 YNFKEQ. The CDR3 is 14 residues long. The CDR3 spells CASSQEPGNGIWFF. CDR3 nucleotide sequence: TGTGCCAGCAGCCAAGAGCCAGGGAACGGAATATGGTTCTTC.

The chain joins TRBV9 to TRBJ2-3, with 8 bases that match TRBD1. Germline CDR1 is SGDLS and CDR2 is YYNGEE. The CDR3 totals 14 residues. V lost 3 bases to trimming and J lost 3 bases; unmatched junction nucleotides: 3. CDR3 sequence (DNA): TGTGCCAGCAGCGCAGGACAGGGAACAGATACGCAGTATTTT. Translating it yields CASSAGQGTDTQYF.

In regard to this clone: This specimen includes other DNA sequences encoding the same CDR3. CDR3 in amino acids: CASSTSSNQPQHF. CDR3 coding DNA: TGTGCCAGCAGCACGAGTAGCAATCAGCCCCAGCATTTT. The V call is TRBV6-5, the J call TRBJ1-5, with D uncertain. V was shortened by 6 bases and J by 0 bases, with 6 bases between the two germline ends. This CDR3 has 13 residues. The germline gives CDR1 MNHEY, CDR2 SVGAGI.

The rearrangement uses TRBV19 and TRBJ2-5, with 8 bases aligning to TRBD1. CDR3 length: 14 amino acids. The ends lost 6 bases at V and 3 bases at J; junction bases unmatched: 6. CDR1 is LNHDA and CDR2 is SQIVND in the germline V gene (reference sequence). The DNA for the CDR3 is TGTGCCAGTAGCCAGACAGGGGCGAAAGAGACCCAGTACTTC. Translation: CASSQTGAKETQYF.

The chain joins TRBV2 to TRBJ2-7, with 8 bases lining up with TRBD1. With 7 bases clipped from V and 5 bases from J, the junction kept 10 bases outside the gene matches. Germline values: CDR1 SNHLY, CDR2 FYNNEI. The CDR3 is 14 amino acids. CDR3 region: CASTLTGGQDEQYF. For the CDR3, the DNA is TGTGCCAGCACGCTAACAGGGGGACAGGACGAGCAGTACTTC.